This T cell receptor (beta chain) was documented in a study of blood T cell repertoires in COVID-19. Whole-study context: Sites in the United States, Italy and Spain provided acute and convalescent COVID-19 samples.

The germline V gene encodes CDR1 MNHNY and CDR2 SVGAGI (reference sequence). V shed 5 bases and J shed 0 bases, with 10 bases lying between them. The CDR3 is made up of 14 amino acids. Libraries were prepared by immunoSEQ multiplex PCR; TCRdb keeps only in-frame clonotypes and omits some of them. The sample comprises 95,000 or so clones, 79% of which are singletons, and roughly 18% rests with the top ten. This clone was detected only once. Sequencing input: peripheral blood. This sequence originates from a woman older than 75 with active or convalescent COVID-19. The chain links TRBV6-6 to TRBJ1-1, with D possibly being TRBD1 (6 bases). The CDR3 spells CASSRQDLNTEAFF. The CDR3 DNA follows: TGTGCCAGCAGTCGACAGGATTTGAACACTGAAGCTTTCTTT.